This T cell receptor (beta chain) stems from a study of post-analysis software for immune sequencing data (dated by TCRdb to between 2014 and 2017). The study in broad terms: Relapsing-remitting, secondary progressive and progressive-relapsing multiple sclerosis were recorded as disease courses, and subtype annotation was lacking for some patients. The patient repertoires were compared against about a dozen previously published healthy control repertoires obtained from donors aged roughly 6 to 28 years. A subset of samples was prepared in parallel using single-end sample barcoding, then pooled and co-amplified after Illumina adapter ligation. General findings and caveats noted by the study authors: Compared with controls, multiple sclerosis patients had significantly lower normalized Chao1 diversity, a finding suggesting substantial peripheral T-cell clonal expansion. Several TRBV segments, including TRBV5-6, TRBV5-1 and TRBV20-1, were significantly more frequent in patients than controls. Direct clustering with F measure revealed strong co-clustering of samples prepared in the same batch, which led to a batch-effect correction. The control group was slightly older than the multiple sclerosis patient group.

Points on this clonotype: This receptor's antigen is unknown. Base qualities are missing; no much larger clone stands one base away.

Library creation used PCR. TCRdb shows the sequencer as Illumina HiSeq 2500. To reduce PCR and sequencing biases, unique molecular identifiers were incorporated into the TCR beta cDNA libraries. Every 1 to 10 million input T cells yielded 500,000 or so cDNA molecules, meaning each molecule approximated one T cell. The same protocol used for the earlier healthy control dataset was applied to prepare and sequence the patient libraries. Within a given batch, samples were prepared together, multiplexed and sequenced on the same HiSeq lane. Per the original workflow: Raw barcoded reads were processed with MIGEC, and single-read molecular identifier groups were discarded before consensus assembly and CDR3 extraction. Clonotype tables were post-analysed with VDJtools, normalizing diversity by down-sampling all datasets to the smallest sample size. Repertoire overlap clustering matched CDR3 amino acid but not nucleotide sequences to correct batch-related cross-sample contamination. The public reads were quality trimmed at Q25 with fastp and then assembled into clones with MiXCR by TCRdb, keeping productive beta chains. Every distinct CDR3 protein forms one entry, paired with its most common genes and DNA. The V and J calls were not made by the authors but by TCRdb's processing. The sample profile shows hundreds of thousands of distinct CDR3 sequences; 30% of them were found once. Of the sample, 0.56% falls within the top ten clones.

V was cut back by 5 bases and J by 1 base, leaving a gap of 12 bases between them. The CDR3 numbers 15 residues from cysteine through phenylalanine. Only the CDR3 DNA stays, 45 bases, in frame from base 1. Sequences SGHTA (CDR1) and FQGNSA (CDR2) are obtained from the germline V gene. To demonstrate the VDJtools post-analysis software, TCR beta repertoires were profiled from the peripheral blood of about a dozen young patients with multiple sclerosis. The multiple sclerosis patients were children and adolescents ranging in age from roughly 6 to 15 years. The receptor was derived from a girl aged 5 to 17 with multiple sclerosis. The chain is encoded by TRBV7-2 joined to TRBJ1-5, with the D gene not confidently named. The sample comprised blood. The CDR3 region: CASSLTSVSNQPQHF. In nucleotide form, the sequence is TGTGCCAGCAGCCTCACGTCTGTGAGCAATCAGCCCCAGCATTTT.